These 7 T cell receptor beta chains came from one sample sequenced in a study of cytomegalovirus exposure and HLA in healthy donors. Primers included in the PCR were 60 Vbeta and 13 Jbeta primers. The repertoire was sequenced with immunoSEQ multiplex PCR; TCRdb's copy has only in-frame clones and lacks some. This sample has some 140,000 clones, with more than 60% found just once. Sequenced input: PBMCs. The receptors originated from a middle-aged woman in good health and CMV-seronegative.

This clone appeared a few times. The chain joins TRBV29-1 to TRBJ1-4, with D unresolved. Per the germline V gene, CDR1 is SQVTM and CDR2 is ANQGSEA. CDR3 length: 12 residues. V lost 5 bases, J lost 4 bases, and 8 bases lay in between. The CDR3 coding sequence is TGCAGCGTTAAACAGAATAATGAAAAACTGTTTTTT. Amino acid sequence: CSVKQNNEKLFF.

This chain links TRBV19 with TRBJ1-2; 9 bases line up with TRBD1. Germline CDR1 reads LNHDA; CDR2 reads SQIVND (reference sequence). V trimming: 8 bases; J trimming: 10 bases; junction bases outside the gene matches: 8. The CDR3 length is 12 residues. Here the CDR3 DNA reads TGTGCCAGTGGGGACAGGGTGGACCCCTACACCTTC. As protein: CASGDRVDPYTF.

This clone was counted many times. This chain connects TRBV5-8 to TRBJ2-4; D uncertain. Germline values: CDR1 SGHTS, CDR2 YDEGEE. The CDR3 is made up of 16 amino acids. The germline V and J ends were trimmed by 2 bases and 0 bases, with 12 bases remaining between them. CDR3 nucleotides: TGTGCCAGCAGCTTCCGAGGCTCACTAGCCAAAAACATTCAGTACTTC. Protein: CASSFRGSLAKNIQYF. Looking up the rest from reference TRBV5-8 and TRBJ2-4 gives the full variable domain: EAGVTQSPTHLIKTRGQQATLRCSPISGHTSVYWYQQALGLGLQFLLWYDEGEERNRGNFPPRFSGRQFPNYSSELNVNALELEDSALYLCASSFRGSLAKNIQYFGAGTRLSVL.

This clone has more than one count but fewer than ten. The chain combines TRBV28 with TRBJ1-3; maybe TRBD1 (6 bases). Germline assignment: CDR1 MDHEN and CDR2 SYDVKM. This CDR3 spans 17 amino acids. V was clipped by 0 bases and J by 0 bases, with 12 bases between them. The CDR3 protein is CASSLWGGAPSGNTIYF. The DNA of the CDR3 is TGTGCCAGCAGTTTATGGGGGGGGGCCCCCTCTGGAAACACCATATATTTT.

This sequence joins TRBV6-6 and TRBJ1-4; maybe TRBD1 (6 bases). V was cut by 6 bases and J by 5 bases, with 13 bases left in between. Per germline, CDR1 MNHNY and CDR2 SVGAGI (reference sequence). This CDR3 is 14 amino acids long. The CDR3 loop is CASRGGGPNEKLFF. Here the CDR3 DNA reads TGTGCCAGCAGGGGCGGGGGGCCAAATGAAAAACTGTTTTTT.

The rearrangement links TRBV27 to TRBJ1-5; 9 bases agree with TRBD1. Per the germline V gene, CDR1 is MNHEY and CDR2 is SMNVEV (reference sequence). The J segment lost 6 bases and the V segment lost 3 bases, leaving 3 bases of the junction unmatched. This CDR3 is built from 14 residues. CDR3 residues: CASSFGDRVQPQHF. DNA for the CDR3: TGTGCCAGCAGTTTTGGGGACAGGGTTCAGCCCCAGCATTTT.

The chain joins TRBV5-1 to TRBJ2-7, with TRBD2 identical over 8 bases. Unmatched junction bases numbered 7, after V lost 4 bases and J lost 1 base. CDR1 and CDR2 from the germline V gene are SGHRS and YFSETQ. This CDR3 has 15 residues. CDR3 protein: CASSQSGSISYEQYF. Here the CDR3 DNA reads TGCGCCAGCAGCCAAAGCGGGAGCATTTCCTACGAGCAGTACTTC.